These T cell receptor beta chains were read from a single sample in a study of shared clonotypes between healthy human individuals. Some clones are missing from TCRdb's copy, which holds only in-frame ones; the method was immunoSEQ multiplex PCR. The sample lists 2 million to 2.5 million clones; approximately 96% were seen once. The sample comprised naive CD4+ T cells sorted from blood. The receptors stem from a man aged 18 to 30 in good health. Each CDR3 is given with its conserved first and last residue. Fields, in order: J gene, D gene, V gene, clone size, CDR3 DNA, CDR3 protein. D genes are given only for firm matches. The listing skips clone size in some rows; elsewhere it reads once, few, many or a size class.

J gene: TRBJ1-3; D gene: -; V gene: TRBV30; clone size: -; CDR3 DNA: TGTGCCTGGAGTTTTGAGGGAAACACCATATATTTT; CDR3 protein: CAWSFEGNTIYF
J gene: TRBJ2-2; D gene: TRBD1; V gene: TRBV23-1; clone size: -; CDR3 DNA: TGCGCCAGCAGTCAATCACCGAGACAGGGTAAGGCCGGGGAGCTGTTTTTT; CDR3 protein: CASSQSPRQGKAGELFF
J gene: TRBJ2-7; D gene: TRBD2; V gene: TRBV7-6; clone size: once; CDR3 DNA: TGTGCCAGCAGCCCCCTGGGACTAGCGGGGTCCTACGAGCAGTACTTC; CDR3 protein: CASSPLGLAGSYEQYF
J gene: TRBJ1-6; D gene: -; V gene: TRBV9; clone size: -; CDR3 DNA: TGTGCCAGCAGCGTAGGTACCAATAATTCACCCCTCCACTTT; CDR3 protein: CASSVGTNNSPLHF
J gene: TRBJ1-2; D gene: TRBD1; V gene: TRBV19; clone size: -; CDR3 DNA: TGTGCCAGTAGTCCGAGGACAGGGAATGGCTACACCTTC; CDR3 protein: CASSPRTGNGYTF
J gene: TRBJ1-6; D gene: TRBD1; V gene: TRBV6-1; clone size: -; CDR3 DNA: TGTGCCAGCAGTGATGACAGGGCAAATTCACCCCTCCACTTT; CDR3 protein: CASSDDRANSPLHF
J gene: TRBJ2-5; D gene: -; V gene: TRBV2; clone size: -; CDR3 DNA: TGTGCCAGCAGAGAGAGACAGGCACTAGGGGAGACCCAGTACTTC; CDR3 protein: CASRERQALGETQYF
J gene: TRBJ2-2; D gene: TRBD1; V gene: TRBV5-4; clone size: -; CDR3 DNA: TGTGCCAGCAGCCTGGTTGCAAGGACAGGGGACACCGGGGAGCTGTTTTTT; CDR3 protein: CASSLVARTGDTGELFF
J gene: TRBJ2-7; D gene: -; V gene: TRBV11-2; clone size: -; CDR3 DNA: TGTGCCAGCAGCTTAGTAGCAGGAACCTACGAGCAGTACTTC; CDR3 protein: CASSLVAGTYEQYF
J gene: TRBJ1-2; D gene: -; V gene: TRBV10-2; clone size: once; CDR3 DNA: TGCGCCAGCAGTGAGTCCGGGAACTATGGCTACACCTTC; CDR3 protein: CASSESGNYGYTF
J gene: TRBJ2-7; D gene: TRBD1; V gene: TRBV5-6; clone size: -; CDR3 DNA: TGTGCCAGCAGCTGGGGACAGGGAACCTACGAGCAGTACTTC; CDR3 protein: CASSWGQGTYEQYF
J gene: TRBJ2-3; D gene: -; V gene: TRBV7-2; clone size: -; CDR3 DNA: TGTGCCAGCAGCGTAAGTGGGAGCACAGATACGCAGTATTTT; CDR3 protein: CASSVSGSTDTQYF
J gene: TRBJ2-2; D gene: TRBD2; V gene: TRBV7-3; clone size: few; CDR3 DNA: TGTGCCAGCAGCCTTAGCGGGGTCGGCACCGGGGAGCTGTTTTTT; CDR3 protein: CASSLSGVGTGELFF
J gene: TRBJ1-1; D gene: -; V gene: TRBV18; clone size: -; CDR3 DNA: TGTGCCAGCTCACCACAGGGTTTGTCGGCTGAAGCTTTCTTT; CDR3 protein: CASSPQGLSAEAFF
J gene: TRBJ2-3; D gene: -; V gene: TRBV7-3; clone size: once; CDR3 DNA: TGTGCCAGCAGGGCCACTAGCCTAATCACAGATACGCAGTATTTT; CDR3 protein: CASRATSLITDTQYF
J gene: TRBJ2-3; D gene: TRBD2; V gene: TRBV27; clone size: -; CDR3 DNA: TGTGCCAGCAGTTTCGGCGGGAGGGCCTTGGATACGCAGTATTTT; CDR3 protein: CASSFGGRALDTQYF
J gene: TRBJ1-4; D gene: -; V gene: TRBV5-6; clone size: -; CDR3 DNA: TGTGCCAGCAGCTTGCGTTCAACCGACGGAAAACTGTTTTTT; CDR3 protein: CASSLRSTDGKLFF
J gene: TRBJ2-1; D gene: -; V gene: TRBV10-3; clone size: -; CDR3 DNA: TGTGCCATCAGTGAGTCAGTAGGAGGGGCCCTTGGTAAATACAATGAGCAGTTCTTC; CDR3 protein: CAISESVGGALGKYNEQFF
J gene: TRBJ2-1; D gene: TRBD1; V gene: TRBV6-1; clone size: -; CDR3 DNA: TGTGCCAGCAGCCGGGACAGGAGTAACAATGAGCAGTTCTTC; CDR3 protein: CASSRDRSNNEQFF
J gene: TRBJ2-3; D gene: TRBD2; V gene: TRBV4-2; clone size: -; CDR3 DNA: TGTGCCAGCAGCCCACACCTAGCGGTCCCTAGCACAGATACGCAGTATTTT; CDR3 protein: CASSPHLAVPSTDTQYF
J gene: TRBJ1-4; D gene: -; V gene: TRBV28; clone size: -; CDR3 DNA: TGTGCCAGCAGTTTGGCAGCCATTTCTAATGAAAAACTGTTTTTT; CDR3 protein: CASSLAAISNEKLFF
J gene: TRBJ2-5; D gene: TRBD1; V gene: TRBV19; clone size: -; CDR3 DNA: TGTGCCAGTACTAAAGGACAGGGCAGTCTCCAAGAGACCCAGTACTTC; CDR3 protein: CASTKGQGSLQETQYF
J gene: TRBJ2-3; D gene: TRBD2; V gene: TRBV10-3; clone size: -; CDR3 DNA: TGTGCCATCAGTGTAATAGCGGGAGAACATACAGATACGCAGTATTTT; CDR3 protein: CAISVIAGEHTDTQYF
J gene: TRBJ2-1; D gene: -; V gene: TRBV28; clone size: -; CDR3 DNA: TGTGCCAGCAGGAGGGGACTCACTAACTCCTACAATGAGCAGTTCTTC; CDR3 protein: CASRRGLTNSYNEQFF
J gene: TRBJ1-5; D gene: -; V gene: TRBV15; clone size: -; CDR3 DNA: TGTGCCACCAGCAGAGTCAGCGAATATCAGCCCCAGCATTTT; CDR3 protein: CATSRVSEYQPQHF
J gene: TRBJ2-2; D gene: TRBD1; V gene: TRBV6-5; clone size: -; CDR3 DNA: TGTGCCAGCACCAGACAGGGGGACACCGGGGAGCTGTTTTTT; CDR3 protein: CASTRQGDTGELFF
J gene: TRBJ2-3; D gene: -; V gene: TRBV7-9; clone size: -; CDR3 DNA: TGTGCCAGCAGCTGGGAGGATACGCAGTATTTT; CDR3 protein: CASSWEDTQYF
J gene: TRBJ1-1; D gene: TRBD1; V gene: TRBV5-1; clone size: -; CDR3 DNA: TGCGCCAGCAGCCCGGGGACAGCCAACACTGAAGCTTTCTTT; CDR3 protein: CASSPGTANTEAFF
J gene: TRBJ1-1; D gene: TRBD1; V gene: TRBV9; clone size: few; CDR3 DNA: TGTGCCAGCAGCAAAGGACAGGGGGCAACTGAAGCTTTCTTT; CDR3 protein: CASSKGQGATEAFF
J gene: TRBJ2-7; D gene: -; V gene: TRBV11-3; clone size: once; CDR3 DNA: TGTGCCAGCAGCTTGAGCAGGAACGAGCAGTACTTC; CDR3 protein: CASSLSRNEQYF
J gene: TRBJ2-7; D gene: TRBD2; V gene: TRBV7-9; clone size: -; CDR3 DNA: TGTGCCAGCAGCTTATCTAGCGGAAGCTCCTACGAGCAGTACTTC; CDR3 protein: CASSLSSGSSYEQYF
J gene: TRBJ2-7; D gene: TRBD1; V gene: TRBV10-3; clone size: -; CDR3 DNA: TGTGCCACGAGGAATACAGGGGGCCCCTACGAGCAGTACTTC; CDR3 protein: CATRNTGGPYEQYF
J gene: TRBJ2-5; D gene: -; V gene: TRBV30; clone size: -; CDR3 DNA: TGTGCCTGGAGTGTACGACTGGGATCGGGTGAGACCCAGTACTTC; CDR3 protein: CAWSVRLGSGETQYF
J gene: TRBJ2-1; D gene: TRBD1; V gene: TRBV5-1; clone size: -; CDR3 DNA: TGCGCCAGCAGCCCAGCAGGGGGTTTCAATGAGCAGTTCTTC; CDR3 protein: CASSPAGGFNEQFF
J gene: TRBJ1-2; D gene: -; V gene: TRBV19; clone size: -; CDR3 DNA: TGTGCCAGTAGAGACGTGGGCTACACCTTC; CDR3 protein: CASRDVGYTF
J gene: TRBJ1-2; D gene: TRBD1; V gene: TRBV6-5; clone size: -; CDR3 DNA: TGTGCCAGCACTAACCCCGGGACAGGGTTCTATGGCTACACCTTC; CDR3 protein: CASTNPGTGFYGYTF
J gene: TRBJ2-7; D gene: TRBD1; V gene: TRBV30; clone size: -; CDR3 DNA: TGTGCCTGGAGTGTACGTAGGACAGGGGGGTCCTACGAGCAGTACTTC; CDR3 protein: CAWSVRRTGGSYEQYF
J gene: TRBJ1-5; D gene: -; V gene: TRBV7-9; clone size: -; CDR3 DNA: TGTGCCAGCAGCCGAGACCAATCGGGAGCCCTTTTT; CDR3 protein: CASSRDQSGALF
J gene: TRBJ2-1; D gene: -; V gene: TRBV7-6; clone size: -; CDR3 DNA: TGTGCCAGCAGCTTATCTCTCCTCTCCTACAATGAGCAGTTCTTC; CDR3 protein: CASSLSLLSYNEQFF
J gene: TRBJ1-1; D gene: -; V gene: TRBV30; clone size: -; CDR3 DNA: TGTGCCTGGAGTTCAGAAGTAAGCCCGGTCACTGAAGCTTTCTTT; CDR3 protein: CAWSSEVSPVTEAFF
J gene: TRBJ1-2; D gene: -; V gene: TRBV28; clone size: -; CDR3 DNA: TGTGCCAGCAGCTCCCCAAAACAGGCGCCCTCTAACTATGGCTACACCTTC; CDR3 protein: CASSSPKQAPSNYGYTF
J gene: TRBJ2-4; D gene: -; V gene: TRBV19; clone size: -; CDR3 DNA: TGTGCCAGTAGTATAGGAGGGCTAGCCAAAAACATTCAGTACTTC; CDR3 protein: CASSIGGLAKNIQYF
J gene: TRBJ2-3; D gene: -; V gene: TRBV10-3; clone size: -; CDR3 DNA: TGTGCCATCAGTGTTAGCGGTAGCACAGATACGCAGTATTTT; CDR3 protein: CAISVSGSTDTQYF
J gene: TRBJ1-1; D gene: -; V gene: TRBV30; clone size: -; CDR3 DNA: TGTGCCTGGAGTGGAGGGCCGAGCACTGAAGCTTTCTTT; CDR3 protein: CAWSGGPSTEAFF